Sequencing of this T cell receptor beta chain was carried out in a study of blood T cells in healthy people across ages. Next came a second PCR, run for about 7 to 12 cycles, which used a sample-barcoded 5' primer along with a J-beta primer mix. TCRdb reprocessed the 5' RACE reads with MiXCR, giving one entry per CDR3 protein. The sample has approximately 1.5 million distinct CDR3 sequences, 40% to 45% seen once; the top ten hold roughly 3.7%. The table lists this clonotype with a count of one. Germline values: CDR1 SGDLS, CDR2 YYNGEE. CDR3 length: 15 residues. The V end was cut by 0 bases, the J end by 3 bases, with 9 bases between.

Sequencing input: blood. This receptor was obtained from a woman between 18 and 29 years old in good health. The J gene is TRBJ2-2, the V gene TRBV9, with D maybe TRBD1 (5 bases). Written as DNA, the CDR3 is TGTGCCAGCAGCGTAGGAGCAGGGTACACCGGGGAGCTGTTTTTT. This translates into CASSVGAGYTGELFF. The full variable domain, in which reference TRBV9 and TRBJ2-2 provide the parts outside the CDR3, is DSGVTQTPKHLITATGQRVTLRCSPRSGDLSVYWYQQSLDQGLQFLIQYYNGEERAKGNILERFSAQQFPDLHSELNLSSLELGDSALYFCASSVGAGYTGELFFGEGSRLTVL.